Shown below are 25 T cell receptor beta chains from a single sample sequenced in a study of blood T cell repertoires in COVID-19. Sequencing used immunoSEQ multiplex PCR; TCRdb keeps in-frame clones, though not all of them. The sample records hundreds of thousands of clones, about 90% being singletons. Input material: PBMCs or T cells enriched from blood (not recorded which). The source of these receptors is a woman aged 45-65 years with acute COVID-19.

This sequence joins TRBV28 and TRBJ2-3; possibly TRBD1 for D (5 bases). CDR3 length: 14 amino acids. The germline V gene has CDR1 MDHEN and CDR2 SYDVKM. Between the trimmed V and J ends, which lost 8 bases and 5 bases, there was a span of 17 bases. The CDR3 protein is CASLAWGVRDTQYF. The DNA for the CDR3 is TGTGCCAGCTTAGCTTGGGGCGTCCGAGATACGCAGTATTTT.

V is TRBV15 and J is TRBJ2-7, with 8 bases aligning to TRBD1. In germline, CDR1 is LNHNV, CDR2 YYDKDF (reference sequence). There are 15 residues in the CDR3. Trimming took 1 base from V and 2 from J; bases not matched to a gene: 4. CDR3 coding DNA: TGTGCCACCAGCAGAGCCCGGACAGGGACCTACGAGCAGTACTTC. Its protein is CATSRARTGTYEQYF.

This sequence joins TRBV30 and TRBJ1-5; D is undetermined. The CDR3 spans 13 residues. V was shortened by 3 bases and J by 9 bases, with 15 bases between the two germline ends. Germline V gives CDR1 GTSNPN, CDR2 SVGIG (reference sequence). The CDR3 DNA reads TGTGCCTGGAGGGACTGGGATGAGGGGCCCCAGCATTTT. Encoded protein: CAWRDWDEGPQHF. Drawing the rest from reference TRBV30 and TRBJ1-5, the complete variable domain is SQTIHQWPATLVQPVGSPLSLECTVEGTSNPNLYWYRQAAGRGLQLLFYSVGIGQISSEVPQNLSASRPQDRQFILSSKKLLLSDSGFYLCAWRDWDEGPQHFGDGTRLSIL.

The chain couples TRBV28 to TRBJ1-5; possibly TRBD1 for D (5 bases). The CDR3 totals 13 residues. Germline values: CDR1 MDHEN, CDR2 SYDVKM. Trimming shortened V by 6 bases and J by 6 bases, and 12 bases separated the two germline ends. This CDR3 is CASRQGSRQPQHF. DNA of the CDR3: TGTGCCAGCAGGCAGGGAAGCCGTCAGCCCCAGCATTTT.

The rearrangement uses TRBV28 and TRBJ2-5; maybe TRBD2 (7 bases). Per germline, CDR1 MDHEN and CDR2 SYDVKM. Trimming shortened V by 10 bases and J by 7 bases, and 19 bases separated the two germline ends. The CDR3 loop spans 13 amino acids. The CDR3: CATGGPILGTQYF. DNA for the CDR3: TGTGCCACCGGGGGGCCGATACTTGGGACCCAGTACTTC.

DNA for the CDR3: TGTGCCAGCAGCCCCCTCGGGGGGCCATACAATGAGCAGTTCTTC. Translating gives CASSPLGGPYNEQFF. This chain connects TRBV9 to TRBJ2-1, with a possible D match to TRBD2 (7 bases). The V and J ends lost 4 bases and 4 bases respectively, with 15 bases between them. Germline V gene lookup returns CDR1 SGDLS and CDR2 YYNGEE. The CDR3 spans 15 residues.

The sample holds a few counts of this clone. The chain recombines TRBV19 with TRBJ2-1; 7 positions match TRBD2. CDR1 is LNHDA and CDR2 is SQIVND in the germline V gene (reference sequence). The J segment lost 4 bases and the V segment lost 3 bases, leaving 6 bases of the junction unmatched. The CDR3 has 15 amino acids. CDR3 DNA: TGTGCCAGTAGTATTGCGGGGGTCGAATACAATGAGCAGTTCTTC. It encodes CASSIAGVEYNEQFF.

CDR3 in amino acids: CASTGLDFSYNEQFF. CDR3 coding DNA: TGTGCCAGCACCGGACTAGACTTCTCCTACAATGAGCAGTTCTTC. This chain joins TRBV11-2 and TRBJ2-1; 7 bases fit TRBD2. This CDR3 is built from 15 residues. CDR1 and CDR2 from the germline V gene are SGHAT and FQNNGV. Trimming removed 7 bases from V and 0 bases from J; junction bases left unmatched: 6.

Only a few counts were recorded for this clone. The chain recombines TRBV18 with TRBJ2-1; the match to TRBD2 covers 14 bases. The CDR3 consists of 16 residues. CDR1 KGHSH and CDR2 LQKENI come from the germline V gene. The J segment lost 8 bases and the V segment lost 3 bases, leaving 6 bases of the junction unmatched. The CDR3 is CASSPDGLAGGDEQFF. The CDR3 coding sequence is TGTGCCAGCTCACCCGATGGACTAGCGGGAGGAGATGAGCAGTTCTTC. The whole variable domain, filled in from reference TRBV18 and TRBJ2-1, reads NAGVMQNPRHLVRRRGQEARLRCSPMKGHSHVYWYRQLPEEGLKFMVYLQKENIIDESGMPKERFSAEFPKEGPSILRIQQVVRGDSAAYFCASSPDGLAGGDEQFFGPGTRLTVL.

This chain links TRBV10-3 with TRBJ2-7, with 13 positions matching TRBD2. This CDR3 has 15 residues. The V gene's germline CDR1 is ENHRY and CDR2 SYGVKD. With V trimmed by 6 bases and J by 1 base, 3 bases remained unmatched. CDR3 bases: TGTGCCATCAGACCGGGACTAGCGGGGTCCTACGAGCAGTACTTC. It yields the protein CAIRPGLAGSYEQYF.

This chain uses TRBV20-1 with TRBJ2-7; TRBD2 aligns across 7 bases. The CDR3 has 16 residues. The J segment lost 3 bases and the V segment lost 3 bases, leaving 14 bases of the junction unmatched. Germline-derived CDR1 and CDR2 are DFQATT and SNEGSKA (reference sequence). The CDR3 sequence: CSASDLRRDYLYEQYF. The CDR3 region has the DNA TGCAGTGCTAGTGACCTCAGAAGGGACTACCTCTACGAGCAGTACTTC.

The chain has TRBV5-1 and TRBJ2-5, with TRBD1 matching over 7 bases. Germline assignment: CDR1 SGHRS and CDR2 YFSETQ. The CDR3 contains 15 residues. V lost 3 bases and J lost 4; bases outside the gene matches: 9. The CDR3 is CASSSLLTGPETQYF. In DNA, the CDR3 is TGCGCCAGCAGCTCGCTCCTGACAGGGCCAGAGACCCAGTACTTC.

This chain connects TRBV7-9 to TRBJ1-4, with TRBD1 identical over 7 bases. Looked up from germline, CDR1 is SEHNR and CDR2 is FQNEAQ (reference sequence). Unmatched junction bases numbered 7, after V lost 4 bases and J lost 5 bases. The CDR3 has 15 amino acids. The CDR3 nucleotides are TGTGCCAGCAGCTCCCATTGGGGACAGAATGAAAAACTGTTTTTT. This gives the protein CASSSHWGQNEKLFF.

J is TRBJ2-1 and V is TRBV7-9, with 8 nucleotides matching TRBD1. Germline assignment: CDR1 SEHNR and CDR2 FQNEAQ (reference sequence). V lost 6 bases, J lost 9 bases, and 7 bases stayed unmatched. There are 13 residues in the CDR3. The CDR3 spells CASSPTGAAEQFF. As DNA, the CDR3 is TGTGCCAGCAGTCCGACAGGGGCGGCTGAGCAGTTCTTC.

The chain is built from TRBV3-1 (or the pseudogene TRBV3-2) and TRBJ1-1; TRBD1 matches 10 bases. CDR3 size: 15 residues. Germline V gives CDR1 LGHDT, CDR2 YNNKEL (reference sequence). V was pared by 4 bases and J by 4 bases, with 6 bases of the junction left unmatched. This CDR3 is CASSPYRTGGTEAFF. The DNA of the CDR3 is TGTGCCAGCAGCCCTTACCGGACAGGGGGCACTGAAGCTTTCTTT.

The chain is built from TRBV7-2 and TRBJ1-5; 8 positions agree with TRBD1. There are 15 residues in the CDR3. V lost 4 bases to trimming and J lost 5 bases; unmatched junction nucleotides: 7. Germline lookup yields CDR1 SGHTA and CDR2 FQGNSA. This CDR3 is CASSSQGGLDQPQHF. DNA of the CDR3: TGTGCCAGCAGCTCACAGGGGGGGCTAGATCAGCCCCAGCATTTT. Filled out from reference TRBV7-2 and TRBJ1-5, the complete variable domain reads GAGVSQSPSNKVTEKGKDVELRCDPISGHTALYWYRQSLGQGLEFLIYFQGNSAPDKSGLPSDRFSAERTGGSVSTLTIQRTQQEDSAVYLCASSSQGGLDQPQHFGDGTRLSIL.

The chain employs TRBV27 and TRBJ2-7, with D possibly TRBD1 on 6 matching bases. The germline CDR1 and CDR2 sequences are MNHEY and SMNVEV (reference sequence). CDR3 length: 14 residues. V was cut by 7 bases and J by 0 bases, with 13 bases left in between. The CDR3 region has the DNA TGTGCCAGCACCCCCGGGACACGCTCCTACGAGCAGTACTTC. Amino acid sequence: CASTPGTRSYEQYF.

This chain links TRBV2 with TRBJ2-7; D is perhaps TRBD1 (5 bases). CDR3 length equals 15 residues. Trimming took off 4 bases at V and 5 bases at J, with 18 bases between the two ends. Germline V gene sequence: CDR1 SNHLY, CDR2 FYNNEI. Here the CDR3 reads CASSGWPRSRDEQYF. CDR3 sequence (DNA): TGTGCCAGCAGTGGCTGGCCACGATCCAGGGACGAGCAGTACTTC. Together with reference TRBV2 and TRBJ2-7, the CDR3 gives the full variable domain: EPEVTQTPSHQVTQMGQEVILRCVPISNHLYFYWYRQILGQKVEFLVSFYNNEISEKSEIFDDQFSVERPDGSNFTLKIRSTKLEDSAMYFCASSGWPRSRDEQYFGPGTRLTVT.

This clone was counted a single time. J is TRBJ2-7 and V is TRBV14; D might be TRBD1 (5 bases). The CDR3 contains 13 residues. In germline, CDR1 is SGHDN, CDR2 FVKESK. V lost 1 base, J lost 3 bases, and 7 bases lay in between. CDR3 DNA: TGTGCCAGCAGCCAAGGGGGCAGCTACGAGCAGTACTTC. Its translation is CASSQGGSYEQYF.

The chain joins TRBV28 to TRBJ2-7; 7 nucleotides match TRBD1. The V gene end was trimmed by 8 bases and the J gene end by 3 bases; junction bases not matched to a gene: 4. This CDR3 region has 12 residues. Germline V gene lookup returns CDR1 MDHEN and CDR2 SYDVKM. The CDR3 DNA follows: TGTGCCAGCCGGGACAGCCTCTACGAGCAGTACTTC. This sequence encodes CASRDSLYEQYF. Looking up the rest from reference TRBV28 and TRBJ2-7 gives the full variable domain: DVKVTQSSRYLVKRTGEKVFLECVQDMDHENMFWYRQDPGLGLRLIYFSYDVKMKEKGDIPEGYSVSREKKERFSLILESASTNQTSMYLCASRDSLYEQYFGPGTRLTVT.

The chain joins TRBV7-2 to TRBJ1-5, with unresolved D. The CDR3 contains 12 residues. Germline values: CDR1 SGHTA, CDR2 FQGNSA. The germline V and J ends were trimmed by 1 base and 9 bases, with 7 bases remaining between them. DNA for the CDR3: TGTGCCAGCAGCTTAGATAGAGGGCCCCAGCATTTT. Translation gives CASSLDRGPQHF.

V usage is TRBV27 and J usage is TRBJ1-4; TRBD1 agrees at 7 bases. V was pared by 6 bases and J by 1 base, with 14 bases of the junction left unmatched. This CDR3 comprises 18 residues. Germline V CDR1 and CDR2: MNHEY, SMNVEV (reference sequence). CDR3 coding DNA: TGTGCCAGCAGCCTAGTCGTTGGGACAGACATAACTAATGAAAAACTGTTTTTT. It specifies CASSLVVGTDITNEKLFF.

This clone has more than one count but fewer than ten. The rearrangement joins TRBV19 to TRBJ2-2; TRBD2 might be the D (6 bases). Trimming left V 1 base short and J 5 bases short, with 11 bases between. Per the germline V gene, CDR1 is LNHDA and CDR2 is SQIVND (reference sequence). The CDR3 contains 15 residues. This CDR3 reads CASSIAGVVTGELFF. The CDR3 region has the DNA TGTGCCAGTAGTATAGCGGGGGTGGTGACCGGGGAGCTGTTTTTT.

This clone has only one observation. CDR3 in amino acids: CAWSETGGNTEAFF. In nucleotides, the CDR3 is TGTGCCTGGAGCGAGACAGGGGGAAACACTGAAGCTTTCTTT. The gene calls are TRBV30 and TRBJ1-1, with 9 nucleotides matching TRBD1. The CDR3 runs to 14 residues. Germline V lookup: CDR1 GTSNPN, CDR2 SVGIG (reference sequence). After removal of 3 bases from V and 2 bases from J, the junction contained 4 bases not matched to a gene.

V is TRBV30 and J is TRBJ2-7, with 7 bases fitting TRBD1. The CDR3 extends over 11 amino acids. Germline values: CDR1 GTSNPN, CDR2 SVGIG (reference sequence). V shed 2 bases, J shed 6 bases, and the junction held 1 base outside the gene matches. The CDR3 DNA follows: TGTGCCTGGAGTTGGACAGGCGAGCAGTACTTC. Translated, it gives CAWSWTGEQYF.